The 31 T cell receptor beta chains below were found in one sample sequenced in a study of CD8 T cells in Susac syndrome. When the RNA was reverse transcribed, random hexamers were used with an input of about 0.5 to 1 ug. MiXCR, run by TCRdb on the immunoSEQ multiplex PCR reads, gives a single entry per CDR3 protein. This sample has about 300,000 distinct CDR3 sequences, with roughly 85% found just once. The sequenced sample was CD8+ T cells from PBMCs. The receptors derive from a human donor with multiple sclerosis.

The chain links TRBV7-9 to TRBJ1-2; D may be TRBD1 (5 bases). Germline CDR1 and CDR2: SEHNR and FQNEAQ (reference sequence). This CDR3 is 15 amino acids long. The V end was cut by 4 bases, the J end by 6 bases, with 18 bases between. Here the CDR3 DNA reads TGTGCCAGCAGCTCTGTCCGGGCCCTACAGGATGGCTACACCTTC. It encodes CASSSVRALQDGYTF.

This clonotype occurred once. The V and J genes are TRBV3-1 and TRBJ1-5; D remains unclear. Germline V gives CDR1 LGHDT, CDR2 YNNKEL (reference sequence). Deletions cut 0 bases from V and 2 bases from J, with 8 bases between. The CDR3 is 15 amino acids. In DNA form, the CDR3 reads TGTGCCAGCAGCCAAGAAAGACCGTGCAATCAGCCCCAGCATTTT. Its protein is CASSQERPCNQPQHF.

The CDR3: CASTSSLGGPLSMSSYNEQFF. The CDR3 DNA reads as TGTGCCAGCACTTCATCCCTTGGGGGGCCCCTATCCATGAGCTCCTACAATGAGCAGTTCTTC. This rearrangement joins TRBV28 to TRBJ2-1; D could derive from TRBD1 or TRBD2 (6 bases each). Germline CDR1 MDHEN, CDR2 SYDVKM. V lost 7 bases and J lost 0, with 31 bases in between. The CDR3 has 21 amino acids. Drawing the rest from reference TRBV28 and TRBJ2-1, the complete variable domain is DVKVTQSSRYLVKRTGEKVFLECVQDMDHENMFWYRQDPGLGLRLIYFSYDVKMKEKGDIPEGYSVSREKKERFSLILESASTNQTSMYLCASTSSLGGPLSMSSYNEQFFGPGTRLTVL.

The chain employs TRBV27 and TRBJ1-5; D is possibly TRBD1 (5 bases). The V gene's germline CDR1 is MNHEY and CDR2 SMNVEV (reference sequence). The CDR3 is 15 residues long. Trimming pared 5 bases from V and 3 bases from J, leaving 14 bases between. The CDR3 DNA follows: TGTGCCAGCAGTGGTCCTGGGGGGATCAATCAGCCCCAGCATTTT. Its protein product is CASSGPGGINQPQHF.

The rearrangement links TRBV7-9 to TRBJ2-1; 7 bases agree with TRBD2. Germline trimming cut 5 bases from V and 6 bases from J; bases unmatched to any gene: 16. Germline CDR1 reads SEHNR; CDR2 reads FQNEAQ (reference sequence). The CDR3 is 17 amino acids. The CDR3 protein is CASSPVRGGSYVNEQFF. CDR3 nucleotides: TGTGCCAGCAGCCCCGTTCGGGGCGGGAGCTATGTCAATGAGCAGTTCTTC.

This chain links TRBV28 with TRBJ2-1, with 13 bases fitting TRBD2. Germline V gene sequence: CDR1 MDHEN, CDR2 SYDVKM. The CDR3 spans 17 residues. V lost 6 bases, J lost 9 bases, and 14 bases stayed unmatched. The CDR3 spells CASSPPGLAGVSGEQFF. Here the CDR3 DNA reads TGTGCCAGCAGCCCGCCCGGACTAGCGGGAGTATCTGGTGAGCAGTTCTTC.

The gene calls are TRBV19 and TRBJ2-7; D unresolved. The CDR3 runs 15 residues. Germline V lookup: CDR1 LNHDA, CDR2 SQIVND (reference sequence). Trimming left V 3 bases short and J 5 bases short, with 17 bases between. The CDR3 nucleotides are TGTGCCAGTAGTATCCGTCCCCTACGTCGCAACGAGCAGTACTTC. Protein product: CASSIRPLRRNEQYF.

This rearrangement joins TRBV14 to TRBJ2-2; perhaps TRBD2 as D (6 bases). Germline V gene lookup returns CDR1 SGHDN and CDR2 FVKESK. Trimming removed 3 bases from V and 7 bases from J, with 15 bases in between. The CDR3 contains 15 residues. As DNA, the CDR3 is TGTGCCAGCAGCCAGGCGGGGCTAAGGGTCGGGGAGCTGTTTTTT. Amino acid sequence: CASSQAGLRVGELFF.

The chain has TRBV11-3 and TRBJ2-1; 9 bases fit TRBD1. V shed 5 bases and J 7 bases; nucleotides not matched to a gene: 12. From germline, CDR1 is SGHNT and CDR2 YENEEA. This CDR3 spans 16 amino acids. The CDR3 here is CASSPHRGLDLNEQFF. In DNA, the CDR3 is TGTGCCAGCAGCCCTCACAGGGGGCTCGATTTGAATGAGCAGTTCTTC. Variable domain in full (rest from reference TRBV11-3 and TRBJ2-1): EAGVVQSPRYKIIEKKQPVAFWCNPISGHNTLYWYLQNLGQGPELLIRYENEEAVDDSQLPKDRFSAERLKGVDSTLKIQPAELGDSAVYLCASSPHRGLDLNEQFFGPGTRLTVL.

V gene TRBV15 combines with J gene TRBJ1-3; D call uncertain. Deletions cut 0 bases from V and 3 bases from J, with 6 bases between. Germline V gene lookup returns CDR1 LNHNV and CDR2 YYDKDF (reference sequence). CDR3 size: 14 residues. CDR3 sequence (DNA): TGTGCCACCAGCAGAGACGGAGGTGGAAACACCATATATTTT. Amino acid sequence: CATSRDGGGNTIYF.

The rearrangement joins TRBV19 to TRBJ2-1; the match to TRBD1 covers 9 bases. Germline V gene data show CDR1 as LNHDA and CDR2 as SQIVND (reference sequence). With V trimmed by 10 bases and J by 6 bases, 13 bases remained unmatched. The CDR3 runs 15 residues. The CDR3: CATKEDRGSLNEQFF. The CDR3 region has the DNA TGTGCCACCAAAGAGGACAGGGGTTCCCTCAATGAGCAGTTCTTC. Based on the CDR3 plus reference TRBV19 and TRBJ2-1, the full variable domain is DGGITQSPKYLFRKEGQNVTLSCEQNLNHDAMYWYRQDPGQGLRLIYYSQIVNDFQKGDIAEGYSVSREKKESFPLTVTSAQKNPTAFYLCATKEDRGSLNEQFFGPGTRLTVL.

The CDR3 is CASSWTGASTDTQYF. CDR3 nucleotide sequence: TGTGCCAGCAGTTGGACGGGAGCTAGCACAGATACGCAGTATTTT. The chain joins TRBV27 to TRBJ2-3, with a tentative D call TRBD2 (6 bases). This CDR3 region has 15 residues. Trimming stripped 4 bases from V and 0 bases from J, with 11 bases between. CDR1 is MNHEY, CDR2 SMNVEV, per germline (reference sequence).

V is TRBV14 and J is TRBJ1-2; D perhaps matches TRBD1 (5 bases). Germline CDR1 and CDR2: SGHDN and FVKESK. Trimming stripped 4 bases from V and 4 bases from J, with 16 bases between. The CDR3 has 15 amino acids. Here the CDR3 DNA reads TGTGCCAGCAGCCTCCTAAAAGGGACCTCCTATGGCTACACCTTC. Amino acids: CASSLLKGTSYGYTF.

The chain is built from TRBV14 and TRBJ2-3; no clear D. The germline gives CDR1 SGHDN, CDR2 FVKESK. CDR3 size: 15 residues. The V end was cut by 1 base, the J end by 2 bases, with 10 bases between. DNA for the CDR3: TGTGCCAGCAGCCAAGGCTTGACCTACACAGATACGCAGTATTTT. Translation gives CASSQGLTYTDTQYF.

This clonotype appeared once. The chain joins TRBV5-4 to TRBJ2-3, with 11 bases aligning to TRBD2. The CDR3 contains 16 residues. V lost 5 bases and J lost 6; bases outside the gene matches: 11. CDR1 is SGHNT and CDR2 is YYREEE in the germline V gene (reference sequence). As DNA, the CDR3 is TGTGCCAGCAGTGATGCTAGCGGGGGGATGTGGGATACGCAGTATTTT. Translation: CASSDASGGMWDTQYF. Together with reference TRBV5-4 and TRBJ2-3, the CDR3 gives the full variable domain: ETGVTQSPTHLIKTRGQQVTLRCSSQSGHNTVSWYQQALGQGPQFIFQYYREEENGRGNFPPRFSGLQFPNYSSELNVNALELDDSALYLCASSDASGGMWDTQYFGPGTRLTVL.

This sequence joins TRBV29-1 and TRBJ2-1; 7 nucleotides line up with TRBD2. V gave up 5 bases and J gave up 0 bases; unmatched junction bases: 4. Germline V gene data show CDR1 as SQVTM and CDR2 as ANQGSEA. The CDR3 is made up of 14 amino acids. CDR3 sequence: CSVSGLSSYNEQFF. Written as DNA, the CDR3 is TGCAGCGTTTCGGGACTAAGCTCCTACAATGAGCAGTTCTTC.

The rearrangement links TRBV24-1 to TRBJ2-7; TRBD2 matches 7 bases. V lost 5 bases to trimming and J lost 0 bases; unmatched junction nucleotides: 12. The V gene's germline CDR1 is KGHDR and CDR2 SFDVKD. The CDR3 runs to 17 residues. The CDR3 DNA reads TGTGCCACCAGTGCACCGGGGAGGGACTCCTACTCCTACGAGCAGTACTTC. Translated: CATSAPGRDSYSYEQYF.

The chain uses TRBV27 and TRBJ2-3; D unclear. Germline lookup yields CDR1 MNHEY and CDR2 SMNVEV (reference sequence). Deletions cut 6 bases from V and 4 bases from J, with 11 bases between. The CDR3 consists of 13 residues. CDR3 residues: CASSYLWADTQYF. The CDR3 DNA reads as TGTGCCAGCAGCTATTTATGGGCAGATACGCAGTATTTT.

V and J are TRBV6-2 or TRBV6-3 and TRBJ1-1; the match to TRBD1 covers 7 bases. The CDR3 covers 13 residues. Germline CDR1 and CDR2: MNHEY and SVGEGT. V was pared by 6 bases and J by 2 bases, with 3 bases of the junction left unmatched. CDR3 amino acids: CASSGTANTEAFF. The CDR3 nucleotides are TGTGCCAGCAGCGGGACAGCCAACACTGAAGCTTTCTTT.

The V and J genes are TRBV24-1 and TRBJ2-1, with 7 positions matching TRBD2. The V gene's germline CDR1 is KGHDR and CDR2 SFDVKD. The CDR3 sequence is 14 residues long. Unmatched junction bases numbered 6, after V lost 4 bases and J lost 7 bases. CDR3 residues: CATSEGGSRNEQFF. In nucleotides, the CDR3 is TGTGCCACCAGTGAGGGCGGGAGTAGAAATGAGCAGTTCTTC.

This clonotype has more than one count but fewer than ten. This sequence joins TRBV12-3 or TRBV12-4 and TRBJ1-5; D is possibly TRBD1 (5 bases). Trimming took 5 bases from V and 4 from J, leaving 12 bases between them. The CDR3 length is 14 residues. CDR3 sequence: CASSLEGLNQPQHF. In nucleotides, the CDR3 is TGTGCCAGCAGTCTGGAGGGGCTGAATCAGCCCCAGCATTTT.

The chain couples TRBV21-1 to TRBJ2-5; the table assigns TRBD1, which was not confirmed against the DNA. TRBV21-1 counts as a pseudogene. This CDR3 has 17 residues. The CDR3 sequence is CASSKALLGQGQETQYF. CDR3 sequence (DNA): TGTGCCAGCAGCAAAGCGCTTTTGGGACAGGGGCAAGAGACCCAGTACTTC.

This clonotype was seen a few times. The CDR3 is CSAADNEQFF. DNA of the CDR3: TGCAGTGCCGCCGACAATGAGCAGTTCTTC. This rearrangement joins TRBV20-1 to TRBJ2-1, with no clear D. The germline V and J ends were trimmed by 6 bases and 5 bases, with 5 bases remaining between them. CDR1 DFQATT and CDR2 SNEGSKA come from the germline V gene (reference sequence). This CDR3 spans 10 amino acids.

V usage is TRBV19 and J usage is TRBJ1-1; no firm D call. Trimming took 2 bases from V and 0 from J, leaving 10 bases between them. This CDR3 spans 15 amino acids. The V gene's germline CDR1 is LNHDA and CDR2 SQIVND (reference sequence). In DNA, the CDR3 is TGTGCCAGTAGTATATCGGGCAGCTTGAACACTGAAGCTTTCTTT. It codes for CASSISGSLNTEAFF.

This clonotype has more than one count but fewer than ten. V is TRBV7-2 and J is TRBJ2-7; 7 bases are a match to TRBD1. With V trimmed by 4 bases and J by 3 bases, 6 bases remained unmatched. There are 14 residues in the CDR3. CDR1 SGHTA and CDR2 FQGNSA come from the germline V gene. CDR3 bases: TGTGCCAGCAGCTGGTACCAGGGGGACTACGAGCAGTACTTC. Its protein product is CASSWYQGDYEQYF.

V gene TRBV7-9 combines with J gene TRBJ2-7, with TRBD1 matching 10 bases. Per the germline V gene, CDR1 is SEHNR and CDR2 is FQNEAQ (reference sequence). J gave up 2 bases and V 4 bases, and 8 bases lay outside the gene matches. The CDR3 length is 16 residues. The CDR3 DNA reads TGTGCCAGCAGCTCGATAATCGGGACAGGGGCCTACGAGCAGTACTTC. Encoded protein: CASSSIIGTGAYEQYF. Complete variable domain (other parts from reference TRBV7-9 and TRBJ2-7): DTGVSQNPRHKITKRGQNVTFRCDPISEHNRLYWYRQTLGQGPEFLTYFQNEAQLEKSRLLSDRFSAERPKGSFSTLEIQRTEQGDSAMYLCASSSIIGTGAYEQYFGPGTRLTVT.

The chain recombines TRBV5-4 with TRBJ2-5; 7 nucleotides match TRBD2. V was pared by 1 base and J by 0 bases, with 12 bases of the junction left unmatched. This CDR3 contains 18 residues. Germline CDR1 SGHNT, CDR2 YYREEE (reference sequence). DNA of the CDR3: TGTGCCAGCAGCTTGATTGGGCTAGCGGAATGGGACCAAGAGACCCAGTACTTC. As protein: CASSLIGLAEWDQETQYF.

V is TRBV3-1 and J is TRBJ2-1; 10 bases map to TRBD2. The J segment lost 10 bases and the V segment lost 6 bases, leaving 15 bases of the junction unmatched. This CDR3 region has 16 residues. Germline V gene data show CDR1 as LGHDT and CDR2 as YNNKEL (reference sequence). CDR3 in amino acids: CASSPSASGRAEEQFF. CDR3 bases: TGTGCCAGCAGTCCCTCGGCCAGCGGGAGGGCCGAGGAGCAGTTCTTC.

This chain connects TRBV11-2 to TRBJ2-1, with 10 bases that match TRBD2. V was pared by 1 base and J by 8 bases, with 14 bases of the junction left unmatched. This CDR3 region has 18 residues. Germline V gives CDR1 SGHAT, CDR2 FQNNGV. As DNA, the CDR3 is TGTGCCAGCAGCTTAGCGCTCGGCCTAGCGGGAGAGGAGTATGAGCAGTTCTTC. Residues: CASSLALGLAGEEYEQFF.

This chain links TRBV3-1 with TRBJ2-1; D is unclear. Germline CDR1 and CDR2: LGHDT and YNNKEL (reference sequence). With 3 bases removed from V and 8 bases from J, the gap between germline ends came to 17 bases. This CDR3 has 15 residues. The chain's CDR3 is CASSHGSGDRDEQFF. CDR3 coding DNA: TGTGCCAGCAGCCATGGATCGGGTGATCGTGATGAGCAGTTCTTC.

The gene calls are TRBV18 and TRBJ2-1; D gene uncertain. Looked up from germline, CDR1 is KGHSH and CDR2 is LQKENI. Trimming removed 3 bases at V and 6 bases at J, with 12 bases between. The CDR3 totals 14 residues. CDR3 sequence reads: CASSPLDTANEQFF. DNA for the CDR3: TGTGCCAGCTCACCTCTAGACACAGCCAATGAGCAGTTCTTC.